The 11 T cell receptor beta chains below come from one sample, sequenced in a study of molecular identifiers for immune sequencing clone quantification listed by TCRdb under 2018. Receptor libraries were prepared by PCR. TCRdb shows the sequencer as Illumina HiSeq 4000. TCRdb trimmed public reads at Q25 via fastp, called clones via MiXCR and kept in-frame beta chains. Every distinct CDR3 protein forms one entry, paired with its most common genes and DNA. Within this sample are 88,000 or so distinct CDR3 sequences, with about 21% of them counted one time only. Roughly 1% of the sample is taken by the ten largest. Sequencing was performed on naive CD8+ T cells from blood, with Jurkat cell RNA spiked in. The cell subset or site label, as the study defines it: FACS-sorted CD8+CD4-CCR7+CD45RA+ naive T cells. All receptors derive from a human donor in good health. Some libraries in this study had Jurkat cell RNA spiked in.

As to this clonotype: This may stem from a read error, because a much larger clone lies one nucleotide away. V usage is TRBV19 and J usage is TRBJ2-7; 8 bases fit TRBD2. V gave up 5 bases and J gave up 3 bases; unmatched junction bases: 15. Germline CDR1 is LNHDA and CDR2 is SQIVND (reference sequence). There are 17 residues in the CDR3. The CDR3 spells CASSPDGGLAGIYEQYF. In DNA form, the CDR3 reads TGTGCCAGTAGTCCAGATGGGGGGCTAGCGGGTATCTACGAGCAGTACTTC.

Details on this clonotype: A much more abundant neighbour one base away suggests this may be a read error. As the CDR3 is not closed by the conserved phenylalanine or tryptophan, this likely results from a read error. The chain couples TRBV7-6 to TRBJ1-2; 8 bases align to TRBD1. Germline V CDR1 and CDR2: SGHVS, FNYEAQ. This CDR3 region has 16 residues. V shed 0 bases and J 7 bases; nucleotides not matched to a gene: 10. The DNA for the CDR3 is TGTGCCAGCAGCTTAGCAAACCAGGGGGCGTTTGTTGGCTACACCTCC. It encodes CASSLANQGAFVGYTS.

This clonotype occurred a few times. The J gene is TRBJ1-5, the V gene TRBV4-3; the D gene is possibly TRBD1 (6 bases). Trimming removed 3 bases from V and 2 bases from J, with 11 bases in between. The CDR3 loop spans 15 amino acids. The germline V gene encodes CDR1 LGHNA and CDR2 YSLEER. The CDR3 nucleotides read TGCGCCAGCAGCCAGGGGGCCATGGGCAATCAGCCCCAGCATTTT. Protein product: CASSQGAMGNQPQHF.

Comment on this clonotype: This may stem from a read error, because a much larger clone lies one nucleotide away. The chain couples TRBV12-3 or TRBV12-4 to TRBJ2-3; the D is unclear. The CDR3 loop spans 13 amino acids. The CDR3 reads CTSSFISTDTQYF. The CDR3 nucleotides are TGTACCAGCAGTTTCATAAGCACAGATACGCAGTATTTT.

The rearrangement links TRBV19 to TRBJ1-1; 7 bases are shared with TRBD1. V trimming: 5 bases; J trimming: 7 bases; junction bases outside the gene matches: 10. The CDR3 is made up of 14 amino acids. CDR1 is LNHDA, CDR2 SQIVND, per germline (reference sequence). The CDR3 DNA reads as TGTGCCAGTAGTCTCGCCGCGACAGGGATTGAAGCTTTCTTT. Protein sequence: CASSLAATGIEAFF.

This clonotype came up many times. The CDR3 DNA reads as TGTGCCAGGAGAGAAAGGCTAGCGGGTTACAATGAGCAGTTCTTC. Amino acid sequence: CARRERLAGYNEQFF. The V gene is TRBV2, the J gene TRBJ2-1; 8 bases are shared with TRBD2. Trimming at V came to 9 bases and at J to 4 bases, leaving 11 bases not matched to a gene. The CDR3 runs to 15 residues. In germline, CDR1 is SNHLY, CDR2 FYNNEI.

This clonotype appeared many times. V gene TRBV7-2 combines with J gene TRBJ2-3; D might be TRBD2 (7 bases). Germline CDR1 and CDR2: SGHTA and FQGNSA. The ends were cut back, 6 bases at V and 0 bases at J, with 13 bases in the middle. The CDR3 covers 15 residues. CDR3: CASSWGGASTDTQYF. In DNA, the CDR3 is TGTGCCAGCAGTTGGGGGGGGGCTAGCACAGATACGCAGTATTTT.

The chain employs TRBV7-9 and TRBJ2-1; D might be TRBD2 (6 bases). V shed 7 bases and J shed 8 bases, with 24 bases lying between them. This CDR3 contains 16 residues. The germline V gene encodes CDR1 SEHNR and CDR2 FQNEAQ (reference sequence). CDR3 in amino acids: CASTVPRGWGKDEQFF. CDR3 nucleotides: TGTGCCAGCACCGTCCCCCGGGGGTGGGGTAAGGATGAGCAGTTCTTC.

Only a few counts were recorded for this clonotype. The J gene is TRBJ2-5, the V gene TRBV7-6; TRBD2 aligns across 9 bases. V lost 2 bases, J lost 5 bases, and 21 bases stayed unmatched. The CDR3 extends over 20 amino acids. Germline CDR1 SGHVS, CDR2 FNYEAQ. The chain's CDR3 is CASSLIPVISGSAVGETQYF. The CDR3 nucleotides are TGTGCCAGCAGCTTAATCCCCGTAATTAGCGGGAGCGCCGTCGGGGAGACCCAGTACTTC.

This clonotype was recorded many times. The chain joins TRBV6-2 or TRBV6-3 to TRBJ2-7; 11 bases fit TRBD2. Looked up from germline, CDR1 is MNHEY and CDR2 is SVGEGT. The CDR3 totals 17 residues. After removal of 0 bases from V and 6 bases from J, the junction contained 10 bases not matched to a gene. CDR3 amino acids: CASSYSTPLAGETEQYF. The CDR3 DNA reads TGTGCCAGCAGTTACTCGACGCCACTAGCGGGGGAAACCGAGCAGTACTTC.

Concerning this clonotype itself: This could be a read error, since a much larger clone is one nucleotide away. The chain joins TRBV24-1 to TRBJ2-2; 7 bases are shared with TRBD1. There are 15 residues in the CDR3. The V gene's germline CDR1 is KGHDR and CDR2 SFDVKD. The CDR3 coding sequence is TGTGCCACCAGTGGTCTACAGGGGAGAGCCGGGGAGCCGTTTTTT. Translating gives CATSGLQGRAGEPFF.